These 24 T cell receptor beta chains came from one sample sequenced in a study of T cells in localized non-small cell lung cancer. Sequenced by immunoSEQ multiplex PCR; TCRdb stores in-frame clones only, minus some. The repertoire holds around 130,000 clones, with roughly 90% as singletons. The sample here was peripheral blood, taken before any cancer treatment. All receptors come from a female donor aged 60 or older with stage I lung adenocarcinoma.

The chain carries TRBV9 and TRBJ2-1, with D possibly matching TRBD1 (5 bases). The V end was cut by 4 bases, the J end by 7 bases, with 18 bases between. The germline gives CDR1 SGDLS, CDR2 YYNGEE. The CDR3 is made up of 15 amino acids. The CDR3 DNA is TGTGCCAGCAGCCCCCCAGGGATTAGGGGTAATGAGCAGTTCTTC. Translated: CASSPPGIRGNEQFF.

This chain connects TRBV19 to TRBJ2-7; TRBD2 agrees at 7 bases. This CDR3 region has 15 residues. V lost 1 base and J lost 0; bases outside the gene matches: 3. Germline CDR1 is LNHDA and CDR2 is SQIVND (reference sequence). In nucleotides, the CDR3 is TGTGCCAGTAGTATAGCCGGGACTACCTCCTACGAGCAGTACTTC. Translation gives CASSIAGTTSYEQYF.

The J gene is TRBJ1-1, the V gene TRBV11-3; TRBD1 aligns across 7 bases. This CDR3 has 13 residues. Looked up from germline, CDR1 is SGHNT and CDR2 is YENEEA. The V segment lost 6 bases and the J segment 3 bases; nucleotides outside the gene matches: 4. The CDR3 DNA reads as TGTGCCAGCAGTCAGGACAGGCACACTGAAGCTTTCTTT. This gives the protein CASSQDRHTEAFF.

The chain is built from TRBV19 and TRBJ1-1, with TRBD1 as a possible D gene (5 bases). This CDR3 has 14 amino acids. Germline loops: CDR1 LNHDA, CDR2 SQIVND (reference sequence). V lost 6 bases to trimming and J lost 5 bases, with 16 bases between them. CDR3 sequence: CASSPTVLGTEAFF. As DNA, the CDR3 is TGTGCCAGTAGCCCGACAGTATTGGGGACTGAAGCTTTCTTT.

The chain uses TRBV7-9 and TRBJ2-1; 8 bases fit TRBD2. Germline loops: CDR1 SEHNR, CDR2 FQNEAQ (reference sequence). With 8 bases clipped from V and 7 bases from J, the junction kept 7 bases outside the gene matches. This CDR3 is built from 13 residues. The CDR3 region has the DNA TGTGCCAGCGGGTATAGCGGGACAAATGAGCAGTTCTTC. Translating gives CASGYSGTNEQFF. Full variable domain (rest looked up from reference TRBV7-9 and TRBJ2-1): DTGVSQNPRHKITKRGQNVTFRCDPISEHNRLYWYRQTLGQGPEFLTYFQNEAQLEKSRLLSDRFSAERPKGSFSTLEIQRTEQGDSAMYLCASGYSGTNEQFFGPGTRLTVL.

This clone showed up just a few times. V usage is TRBV7-3 and J usage is TRBJ1-1, with D hard to call. The CDR3 runs to 13 residues. Germline V gene data show CDR1 as SGHTA and CDR2 as FQGTGA. V lost 4 bases, J lost 1 base, and 7 bases lay in between. The CDR3 DNA follows: TGTGCCAGCAGCTCCCAGCAGAACACTGAAGCTTTCTTT. As protein: CASSSQQNTEAFF. Combining the CDR3 with reference TRBV7-3 and TRBJ1-1 gives the whole variable domain GAGVSQTPSNKVTEKGKYVELRCDPISGHTALYWYRQSLGQGPEFLIYFQGTGAADDSGLPNDRFFAVRPEGSVSTLKIQRTERGDSAVYLCASSSQQNTEAFFGQGTRLTVV.

The chain combines TRBV5-1 with TRBJ2-5; D ambiguous. V was shortened by 0 bases and J by 5 bases, with 11 bases between the two germline ends. CDR1 is SGHRS and CDR2 is YFSETQ in the germline V gene. CDR3 length: 14 amino acids. The CDR3 spells CASSLAGPGETQYF. CDR3 nucleotides: TGCGCCAGCAGCTTGGCCGGACCTGGGGAGACCCAGTACTTC.

This clone was seen once. The J gene is TRBJ2-2, the V gene TRBV10-3, with no clear D. Germline V gives CDR1 ENHRY, CDR2 SYGVKD. This CDR3 has 13 amino acids. V lost 3 bases and J 6 bases, leaving 8 bases between the germline ends. The CDR3 sequence: CAISDLGSGELFF. The DNA of the CDR3 is TGTGCCATCAGTGATCTTGGGTCCGGGGAGCTGTTTTTT.

The gene calls are TRBV18 and TRBJ2-1, with 7 bases identical to TRBD2. CDR3 length: 16 amino acids. Losses at the gene ends were 1 base for V and 3 bases for J; bases not matched to a gene: 6. Germline CDR1 is KGHSH and CDR2 is LQKENI. The CDR3 DNA follows: TGTGCCAGCTCACCACTCGGGAGCGGGGACTACAATGAGCAGTTCTTC. This sequence encodes CASSPLGSGDYNEQFF. The whole variable domain, remainder taken from reference TRBV18 and TRBJ2-1, is NAGVMQNPRHLVRRRGQEARLRCSPMKGHSHVYWYRQLPEEGLKFMVYLQKENIIDESGMPKERFSAEFPKEGPSILRIQQVVRGDSAAYFCASSPLGSGDYNEQFFGPGTRLTVL.

This clone occurred once. This chain joins TRBV15 and TRBJ2-7; D remains ambiguous. This CDR3 has 12 amino acids. From germline, CDR1 is LNHNV and CDR2 YYDKDF (reference sequence). V was trimmed by 3 bases and J by 4 bases, leaving 7 bases between them. CDR3 nucleotides: TGTGCCACCAGCAGCGGACGTTACGAGCAGTACTTC. Protein product: CATSSGRYEQYF.

J is TRBJ1-2 and V is TRBV11-2; D call uncertain. CDR3 length equals 15 residues. V lost 1 base and J lost 3, with 12 bases in between. Germline loops: CDR1 SGHAT, CDR2 FQNNGV. The CDR3 DNA reads TGTGCCAGCAGCTTAGTTTTAGGGTGGGACTATGGCTACACCTTC. The encoded protein is CASSLVLGWDYGYTF.

This clone was seen only a few times. The chain recombines TRBV9 with TRBJ1-5; perhaps TRBD1 as D (5 bases). Germline V CDR1 and CDR2: SGDLS, YYNGEE. V dropped 2 bases and J dropped 5 bases, with 11 bases sitting between them. The CDR3 extends over 14 amino acids. The CDR3 coding sequence is TGTGCCAGCAGCGTCCAGGGAGGTGATCAGCCCCAGCATTTT. Residues: CASSVQGGDQPQHF.

The CDR3 sequence is CASSPAQRGPNEQFF. CDR3 in DNA: TGTGCCAGCAGTCCCGCCCAGCGGGGACCCAATGAGCAGTTCTTC. The chain recombines TRBV28 with TRBJ2-1, with TRBD2 identical over 7 bases. The V segment lost 5 bases and the J segment 6 bases; nucleotides outside the gene matches: 10. This CDR3 spans 15 amino acids. CDR1 is MDHEN, CDR2 SYDVKM, per germline.

The chain is built from TRBV21-1 and TRBJ1-5. TRBV21-1 corresponds to a pseudogene. This CDR3 spans 15 amino acids. The CDR3 region is CASSSRGAWNQPQHF. In DNA, the CDR3 is TGTGCCAGCAGCAGCCGGGGGGCTTGGAATCAGCCCCAGCATTTT.

The rearrangement uses TRBV11-2 and TRBJ2-5; D possibly corresponds to TRBD2 (6 bases). Trimming cost V 1 base and J 4 bases, with 13 bases left between them. The CDR3 runs 15 residues. Germline CDR1 reads SGHAT; CDR2 reads FQNNGV. CDR3 sequence (DNA): TGTGCCAGCAGCTTAGTCCGGGGGATAGGAGAGACCCAGTACTTC. It encodes CASSLVRGIGETQYF. Full variable domain (rest looked up from reference TRBV11-2 and TRBJ2-5): EAGVAQSPRYKIIEKRQSVAFWCNPISGHATLYWYQQILGQGPKLLIQFQNNGVVDDSQLPKDRFSAERLKGVDSTLKIQPAKLEDSAVYLCASSLVRGIGETQYFGPGTRLLVL.

This clone was seen only once. V gene TRBV6-4 combines with J gene TRBJ2-1, with D possibly TRBD2 on 5 matching bases. Looked up from germline, CDR1 is MRHNA and CDR2 is SNTAGT. With 5 bases removed from V and 0 bases from J, the gap between germline ends came to 11 bases. The CDR3 spans 15 residues. CDR3 in amino acids: CASSLATSSYNEQFF. CDR3 DNA sequence: TGTGCCAGCAGTCTAGCCACGAGCTCCTACAATGAGCAGTTCTTC.

The chain couples TRBV4-1 to TRBJ2-5, with D tentatively TRBD1 (5 bases). Looked up from germline, CDR1 is MGHRA and CDR2 is YSYEKL. This CDR3 is built from 16 residues. V was clipped by 1 base and J by 4 bases, with 16 bases between them. The CDR3 here is CASSQGLGHLLETQYF. In nucleotides, the CDR3 is TGCGCCAGCAGCCAAGGCCTTGGACACCTCTTAGAGACCCAGTACTTC.

This clone was found a few times. The V call is TRBV30, the J call TRBJ1-5; the D is unclear. The CDR3 totals 14 residues. V lost 0 bases and J 2 bases, leaving 8 bases between the germline ends. Germline assignment: CDR1 GTSNPN and CDR2 SVGIG (reference sequence). As DNA, the CDR3 is TGTGCCTGGAGTGTCGAGGGTGGCAATCAGCCCCAGCATTTT. Translating gives CAWSVEGGNQPQHF.

This clone was seen a single time. The chain joins TRBV28 to TRBJ2-5; D possibly corresponds to TRBD1 (6 bases). V lost 4 bases, J lost 1 base, and 10 bases lay in between. The germline V gene has CDR1 MDHEN and CDR2 SYDVKM. CDR3 length equals 14 residues. The CDR3 loop reads CASSSRGGQETQYF. The CDR3 DNA sequence: TGTGCCAGCAGTTCAAGAGGGGGCCAAGAGACCCAGTACTTC. The entire variable domain, with the rest obtained from reference TRBV28 and TRBJ2-5, is as follows: DVKVTQSSRYLVKRTGEKVFLECVQDMDHENMFWYRQDPGLGLRLIYFSYDVKMKEKGDIPEGYSVSREKKERFSLILESASTNQTSMYLCASSSRGGQETQYFGPGTRLLVL.

J is TRBJ2-1 and V is TRBV5-1; D remains ambiguous. Looked up from germline, CDR1 is SGHRS and CDR2 is YFSETQ. V was shortened by 2 bases and J by 7 bases, with 10 bases between the two germline ends. The CDR3 covers 13 residues. The CDR3 nucleotides read TGCGCCAGCAGCTTAAGGACGGTTAATGAGCAGTTCTTC. The encoded protein is CASSLRTVNEQFF.

The chain couples TRBV18 to TRBJ1-4, with D uncertain. Trimming cost V 2 bases and J 14 bases, with 18 bases left between them. CDR1 and CDR2 from the germline V gene are KGHSH and LQKENI. The CDR3 length is 14 residues. DNA for the CDR3: TGTGCCAGCTCACCAGGACTTACCTACTCGGGGCTGTTTTTT. Translation: CASSPGLTYSGLFF.

The chain links TRBV29-1 to TRBJ2-7; D possibly corresponds to TRBD1 (5 bases). With 7 bases removed from V and 7 bases from J, the gap between germline ends came to 14 bases. The CDR3 has 11 amino acids. The germline gives CDR1 SQVTM, CDR2 ANQGSEA. The CDR3 loop reads CSAGHPGEQYF. DNA for the CDR3: TGCAGCGCTGGACATCCAGGGGAGCAGTACTTC.

The rearrangement uses TRBV5-4 and TRBJ1-3, with TRBD1 matching over 7 bases. Germline V gives CDR1 SGHNT, CDR2 YYREEE (reference sequence). The V and J ends lost 3 bases and 7 bases, in that order; junction bases with no gene match: 13. The CDR3 is made up of 16 amino acids. CDR3 nucleotides: TGTGCCAGCAGCTCAGACCCACAGGGGATGTATAACACCATATATTTT. This translates into CASSSDPQGMYNTIYF. The full variable domain, completed using reference TRBV5-4 and TRBJ1-3, is ETGVTQSPTHLIKTRGQQVTLRCSSQSGHNTVSWYQQALGQGPQFIFQYYREEENGRGNFPPRFSGLQFPNYSSELNVNALELDDSALYLCASSSDPQGMYNTIYFGEGSWLTVV.

The rearrangement joins TRBV4-1 to TRBJ1-2; D ambiguous. Per germline, CDR1 MGHRA and CDR2 YSYEKL. Trimming stripped 0 bases from V and 5 bases from J, with 13 bases between. The CDR3 covers 15 residues. As DNA, the CDR3 is TGCGCCAGCAGCCAAGATTTAACGGTGCATTATGGCTACACCTTC. Protein product: CASSQDLTVHYGYTF.